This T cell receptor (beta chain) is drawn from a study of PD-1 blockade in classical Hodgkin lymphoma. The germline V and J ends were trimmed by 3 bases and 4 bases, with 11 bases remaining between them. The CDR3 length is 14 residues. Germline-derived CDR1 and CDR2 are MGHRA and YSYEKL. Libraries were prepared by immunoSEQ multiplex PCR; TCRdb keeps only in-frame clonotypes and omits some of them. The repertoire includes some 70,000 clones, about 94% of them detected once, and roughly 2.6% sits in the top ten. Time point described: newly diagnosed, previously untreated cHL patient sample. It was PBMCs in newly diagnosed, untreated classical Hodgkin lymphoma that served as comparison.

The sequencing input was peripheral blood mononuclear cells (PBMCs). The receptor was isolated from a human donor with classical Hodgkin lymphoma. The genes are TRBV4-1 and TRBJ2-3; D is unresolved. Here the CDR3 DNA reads TGCGCCAGCAGCCAGACCAGACCCCCAGATACGCAGTATTTT. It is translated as CASSQTRPPDTQYF.